Below are 25 T cell receptor beta chains sequenced from a single sample in a study of metastatic and nonmetastatic thyroid tumors. TCRdb reanalyzed the PCR reads via MiXCR. The sample records tens of thousands of clones, about 24% being singletons. Thyroid surgery took place with no prior treatment in any patient. Specimen: tumor tissue. All receptors come from a female donor with papillary thyroid cancer or a benign thyroid nodule (not recorded which). Some clones in this sample may be carry-over from other donors' samples.

This clone has more than one count but fewer than ten. Given a much more abundant clone one base away, this may be a read error. Other DNA sequences of this sample code for an identical CDR3. The CDR3: CASTRTGFPFNYGYTF. For the CDR3, the DNA is TGTGCCAGCACCAGGACAGGTTTTCCCTTTAACTATGGCTACACCTTC. The chain carries TRBV6-1 and TRBJ1-2; 7 nucleotides agree with TRBD1. The CDR3 consists of 16 residues. The germline CDR1 and CDR2 sequences are MNHNS and SASEGT. J gave up 1 base and V 7 bases, and 12 bases lay outside the gene matches.

This clone came up many times. The V and J genes are TRBV24-1 and TRBJ2-5, with D possibly matching TRBD1 (8 bases). This CDR3 is built from 15 residues. CDR1 and CDR2 from the germline V gene are KGHDR and SFDVKD. V dropped 3 bases and J dropped 5 bases, with 15 bases sitting between them. CDR3 in amino acids: CATSDPGQGGETQYF. CDR3 bases: TGTGCCACCAGTGATCCCGGACAGGGAGGGGAGACCCAGTACTTC.

In this sample, this clone turned up a few times. This rearrangement joins TRBV28 to TRBJ2-7, with TRBD2 matching 11 bases. CDR3 length: 16 amino acids. The germline V gene has CDR1 MDHEN and CDR2 SYDVKM. Germline trimming cut 6 bases from V and 2 bases from J; bases unmatched to any gene: 9. The CDR3 nucleotides are TGTGCCAGCAGGTCACTACTAGCGGGAGTACCCTACGAGCAGTACTTC. Amino acids: CASRSLLAGVPYEQYF.

By proportion, this clone is medium-sized (0.01 to 0.1%). V usage is TRBV28 and J usage is TRBJ1-2; the match to TRBD1 covers 7 bases. J was trimmed by 2 bases and V by 2 bases; bases with no gene match: 2. This CDR3 comprises 14 residues. Germline V gene sequence: CDR1 MDHEN, CDR2 SYDVKM. The DNA of the CDR3 is TGTGCCAGCAGTTTAGACAGGGCGAACTATGGCTACACCTTC. Its protein product is CASSLDRANYGYTF.

Only a few counts were recorded for this clone. The CDR3 DNA sequence: TGTGCCAGCAGCTTAGTGGCGTCAGGGGCCAACGTCCTGACTTTC. It specifies CASSLVASGANVLTF. The chain joins TRBV6-2 or TRBV6-3 to TRBJ2-6; no reliable D call. The CDR3 has 15 residues. V was clipped by 6 bases and J by 4 bases, with 13 bases between them. Germline CDR1 and CDR2: MNHEY and SVGEGT.

The rearrangement joins TRBV6-5 to TRBJ2-7; a possible D gene is TRBD2 (5 bases). CDR1 MNHEY and CDR2 SVGAGI come from the germline V gene. The V end lost 4 bases, the J end lost 4 bases, and 14 bases lay between the germline ends. The CDR3 is 14 amino acids. The CDR3 is CASSSGRGTYEQYF. CDR3 DNA sequence: TGTGCCAGCAGTTCCGGACGGGGAACGTACGAGCAGTACTTC.

The gene calls are TRBV11-2 and TRBJ1-5; D gene ambiguous. CDR1 is SGHAT and CDR2 is FQNNGV in the germline V gene. This CDR3 contains 13 residues. Trimming took off 1 base at V and 7 bases at J, with 8 bases between the two ends. CDR3 protein: CASSLGGSQPQHF. The DNA for the CDR3 is TGTGCCAGCAGCTTAGGGGGTAGCCAGCCCCAGCATTTT.

This clone was counted at least ten times. V gene TRBV3-1 combines with J gene TRBJ2-1; TRBD2 matches at 12 bases. V lost 4 bases and J lost 13; bases outside the gene matches: 8. Germline loops: CDR1 LGHDT, CDR2 YNNKEL (reference sequence). The CDR3 has 14 amino acids. The CDR3 coding sequence is TGTGCCAGCAGCCCTCGGACTAGCGGGAATCTCCAGTTCTTC. It encodes CASSPRTSGNLQFF.

This clone was counted ten times or more. The chain couples TRBV11-2 to TRBJ2-1; 7 bases are a match to TRBD2. This CDR3 region has 16 residues. Germline CDR1 and CDR2: SGHAT and FQNNGV. V was pared by 1 base and J by 4 bases, with 7 bases of the junction left unmatched. The CDR3 loop reads CASSLGRAGRYNEQFF. Here the CDR3 DNA reads TGTGCCAGCAGCTTAGGTCGAGCGGGACGATACAATGAGCAGTTCTTC. Complete variable domain (other parts from reference TRBV11-2 and TRBJ2-1): EAGVAQSPRYKIIEKRQSVAFWCNPISGHATLYWYQQILGQGPKLLIQFQNNGVVDDSQLPKDRFSAERLKGVDSTLKIQPAKLEDSAVYLCASSLGRAGRYNEQFFGPGTRLTVL.

This clone counts as medium-sized (0.01 to 0.1%). The chain employs TRBV28 and TRBJ2-7; 8 nucleotides align to TRBD1. V trimming: 3 bases; J trimming: 4 bases; junction bases outside the gene matches: 11. Germline CDR1 reads MDHEN; CDR2 reads SYDVKM. The CDR3 has 16 residues. CDR3 residues: CASSFQWGQEGYEQYF. CDR3 DNA: TGTGCCAGCAGTTTTCAATGGGGACAGGAGGGTTACGAGCAGTACTTC.

The chain has TRBV3-1 and TRBJ2-2; possible D gene TRBD2, 6 bases. V was clipped by 9 bases and J by 7 bases, with 18 bases between them. The CDR3 has 14 amino acids. Germline V gene lookup returns CDR1 LGHDT and CDR2 YNNKEL (reference sequence). The CDR3 sequence is CASRERMYNGELFF. For the CDR3, the DNA is TGTGCCAGTCGGGAGAGGATGTATAACGGGGAGCTGTTTTTT.

As to this clone: The junction differs from germline at one of its ends, possibly a read error. This chain uses TRBV2 with TRBJ2-1; 7 bases match TRBD2. This CDR3 is built from 13 residues. In germline, CDR1 is SNHLY, CDR2 FYNNEI. DNA for the CDR3: TGTGTCAGCGGGGCGTCAGGCGAGGGTACCCAGTTCTTC. Protein product: CVSGASGEGTQFF. The entire variable domain, with the rest obtained from reference TRBV2 and TRBJ2-1, is as follows: EPEVTQTPSHQVTQMGQEVILRCVPISNHLYFYWYRQILGQKVEFLVSFYNNEISEKSEIFDDQFSVERPDGSNFTLKIRSTKLEDSAMYFCVSGASGEGTQFFGPGTRLTVL.

The table lists this clone with a few counts. The J gene is TRBJ1-5, the V gene TRBV19; 8 positions agree with TRBD1. Germline V gene data show CDR1 as LNHDA and CDR2 as SQIVND (reference sequence). V lost 8 bases, J lost 6 bases, and 12 bases stayed unmatched. This CDR3 spans 15 amino acids. The CDR3 protein is CASHTSDRVTQPQHF. CDR3 in DNA: TGTGCCAGTCACACCTCGGACAGGGTCACTCAGCCCCAGCATTTT. Complete variable domain (other parts from reference TRBV19 and TRBJ1-5): DGGITQSPKYLFRKEGQNVTLSCEQNLNHDAMYWYRQDPGQGLRLIYYSQIVNDFQKGDIAEGYSVSREKKESFPLTVTSAQKNPTAFYLCASHTSDRVTQPQHFGDGTRLSIL.

About this clone itself: This may stem from a read error, because a much larger clone lies one nucleotide away. The identical CDR3 is also encoded by other nucleotide sequences in the sample. The rearrangement joins TRBV28 to TRBJ2-3, with no clear D. Per germline, CDR1 MDHEN and CDR2 SYDVKM. This CDR3 comprises 13 residues. The CDR3 protein is CAGSLYATDTQYF. The CDR3 DNA reads TGTGCCGGCAGTTTGTACGCAACAGATACGCAGTATTTT.

This clone appeared a single time. This could be a read error, since a much larger clone is one nucleotide away. V is TRBV7-2 and J is TRBJ1-1; D ambiguous. The CDR3 runs to 14 residues. Germline CDR1 SGHTA, CDR2 FQGNSA. CDR3 protein: CASSLLGFNTEALF. CDR3 DNA: TGTGCCAGCAGCCTTTTGGGCTTCAACACTGAAGCTCTCTTT.

In its sample, this clone was seen a few times. This chain uses TRBV28 with TRBJ2-7, with a possible D match to TRBD1 (6 bases). CDR1 is MDHEN and CDR2 is SYDVKM in the germline V gene. With 0 bases removed from V and 5 bases from J, the gap between germline ends came to 11 bases. CDR3 length: 14 amino acids. DNA for the CDR3: TGTGCCAGCAGTTTATGGGGGCAGGGGAACGAGCAGTACTTC. Protein sequence: CASSLWGQGNEQYF.

Relative to its sample, this clone is medium-sized (0.01 to 0.1%). The J gene is TRBJ2-3, the V gene TRBV6-5; 7 positions agree with TRBD2. The CDR3 sequence is 15 residues long. Germline-derived CDR1 and CDR2 are MNHEY and SVGAGI. Trimming removed 0 bases from V and 5 bases from J; junction bases left unmatched: 5. CDR3 region: CASSYSGGAEDTQYF. CDR3 DNA: TGTGCCAGCAGTTACTCGGGAGGGGCGGAAGATACGCAGTATTTT.

The V gene is TRBV11-3, the J gene TRBJ2-1, with D possibly called TRBD1 or TRBD2 (5 bases each). Looked up from germline, CDR1 is SGHNT and CDR2 is YENEEA. The CDR3 runs to 13 residues. V lost 3 bases and J lost 15, with 18 bases in between. The CDR3 protein is CASSFEGAGARFF. The DNA of the CDR3 is TGTGCCAGCAGCTTCGAAGGGGCGGGCGCACGGTTCTTC.

A few counts support this clone. Germline and junction disagree at one end, which may indicate a read error. The chain recombines TRBV7-8 with TRBJ2-7, with D tentatively TRBD2 (5 bases). Germline lookup yields CDR1 SGHVS and CDR2 FQNEAQ. The CDR3 has 12 amino acids. The CDR3 DNA reads TGTGCCAGCAGCGGTACGGGGTGGGAGCAGTACTTT. Translated: CASSGTGWEQYF.

By its share, this clone is medium-sized (0.01 to 0.1%). The genes are TRBV7-2 and TRBJ1-1; 7 nucleotides match TRBD1. This CDR3 has 16 amino acids. V lost 1 base, J lost 5 bases, and 10 bases stayed unmatched. Germline loops: CDR1 SGHTA, CDR2 FQGNSA. CDR3 DNA sequence: TGTGCCAGCAGCTTAGGTGCGACCGTCAGGGGGACTGAAGCTTTCTTT. Translated, it gives CASSLGATVRGTEAFF.

The rearrangement links TRBV11-2 to TRBJ1-2; the D is unclear. Germline CDR1 is SGHAT and CDR2 is FQNNGV. The V and J ends lost 1 base and 7 bases respectively, with 13 bases between them. This CDR3 region has 14 residues. DNA of the CDR3: TGTGCCAGCAGCTTAGCGGGCATACGCGGTGGCTACACCTTC. Residues: CASSLAGIRGGYTF.

Comments on this clone: This may be a read error: a much more frequent sequence differs by one nucleotide. The chain links TRBV15 to TRBJ2-3, with a weak D call TRBD1 (8 bases). The CDR3 length is 16 residues. The germline V gene encodes CDR1 LNHNV and CDR2 YYDKDF (reference sequence). The CDR3, as DNA: TGTGCCGCCAGAAGAGCGGGGCAGGGGGCTGCAGATACGCAGTATTTT. Its protein is CAARRAGQGAADTQYF.

The table lists this clone with many counts. The chain is built from TRBV6-4 and TRBJ2-2, with TRBD2 matching 7 bases. Germline V gene data show CDR1 as MRHNA and CDR2 as SNTAGT. V was pared by 5 bases and J by 3 bases, with 3 bases of the junction left unmatched. CDR3 length equals 14 residues. The CDR3 is CASSLRGDTGELFF. Here the CDR3 DNA reads TGTGCCAGCAGTCTCCGGGGGGACACCGGGGAGCTGTTTTTT.

This clone was found many times. The V gene is TRBV2, the J gene TRBJ1-2, with D maybe TRBD1 (6 bases). Germline lookup yields CDR1 SNHLY and CDR2 FYNNEI. With 8 bases removed from V and 6 bases from J, the gap between germline ends came to 13 bases. The CDR3 covers 12 residues. CDR3 region: CASGQIWDGYTF. In DNA form, the CDR3 reads TGTGCCAGCGGACAGATTTGGGATGGCTACACCTTC.

This chain uses TRBV11-2 with TRBJ1-1; D remains unclear. Between the trimmed V and J ends, which lost 1 base and 1 base, there was a span of 4 bases. This CDR3 comprises 13 residues. Germline V gene lookup returns CDR1 SGHAT and CDR2 FQNNGV. The CDR3 DNA sequence: TGTGCCAGCAGCTTAGGACAGAACACTGAAGCTTTCTTT. This sequence encodes CASSLGQNTEAFF.